The clone carrying this T cell receptor beta chain has just one count. The data are from a study of CD8 T cells in Susac syndrome. cDNA came from about 0.5 to 1 ug RNA primed by random hexamers. TCRdb fed the immunoSEQ multiplex PCR reads into MiXCR, producing one record per CDR3 protein. The sample lists about 200,000 distinct CDR3 sequences, 85% to 95% seen once, with about 0.1% in the top ten. In contrast to the negatively isolated CD8+ and CD4+ T cells, TEMRA cells were FACS-enriched. The sequence was obtained from a human donor in good health. Sample: CD4+ T cells from PBMCs.

CDR3 bases: TGTGCCAGCAGCTGGGGAAAGGGTTACACAGATACGCAGTATTTT. It yields the protein CASSWGKGYTDTQYF. This chain uses TRBV5-6 with TRBJ2-3; D unclear. The V gene's germline CDR1 is SGHDT and CDR2 YYEEEE. V was cut by 3 bases and J by 2 bases, with 13 bases left in between. There are 15 residues in the CDR3.